This TCR beta chain derives from a study of CD8 T cells in ankylosing spondylitis. Overall study results and limits: What seemed typical of ankylosing spondylitis blood was a TCR beta motif built from several highly homologous variants.

This CDR3 spans 16 amino acids. The germline V gene has CDR1 SGHTA and CDR2 FQGNSA. The J segment lost 8 bases and the V segment lost 1 base, leaving 7 bases of the junction unmatched. Note on this clonotype: Antigen unknown.

The TCR beta libraries were generated through quantitative 5'-RACE incorporating molecular barcodes. One entry per CDR3 protein, called by TCRdb with MiXCR from the 5' RACE reads. This table has approximately 550,000 distinct CDR3 sequences, approximately 12% appearing once. The sequence was collected from a male donor with ankylosing spondylitis. The rearrangement joins TRBV7-2 to TRBJ2-1; TRBD2 aligns across 11 bases. Sequenced input: blood, either unsorted or a sorted T cell fraction (not recorded which). The CDR3 is CASSLEFSGRGDEQFF. CDR3 sequence (DNA): TGTGCCAGCAGCTTAGAATTTAGCGGGAGGGGCGATGAGCAGTTCTTC.